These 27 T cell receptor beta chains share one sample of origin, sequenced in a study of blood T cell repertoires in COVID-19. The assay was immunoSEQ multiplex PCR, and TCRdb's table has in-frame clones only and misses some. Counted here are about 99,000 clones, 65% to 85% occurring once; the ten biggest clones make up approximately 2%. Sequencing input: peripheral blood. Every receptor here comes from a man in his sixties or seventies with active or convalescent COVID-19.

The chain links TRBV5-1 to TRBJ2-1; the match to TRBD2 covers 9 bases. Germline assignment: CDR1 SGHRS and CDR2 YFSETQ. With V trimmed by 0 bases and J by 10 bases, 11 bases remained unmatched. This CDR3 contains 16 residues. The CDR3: CASSLGIMRGGGEQFF. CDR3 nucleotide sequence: TGCGCCAGCAGCTTGGGTATCATGCGGGGGGGCGGCGAGCAGTTCTTC.

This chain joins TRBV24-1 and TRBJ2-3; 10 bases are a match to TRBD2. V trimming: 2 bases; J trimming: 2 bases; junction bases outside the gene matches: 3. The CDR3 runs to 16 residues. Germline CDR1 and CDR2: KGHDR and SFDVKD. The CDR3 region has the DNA TGTGCCACCAGTGATTCACTAGCGGGGTTCACAGATACGCAGTATTTT. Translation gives CATSDSLAGFTDTQYF.

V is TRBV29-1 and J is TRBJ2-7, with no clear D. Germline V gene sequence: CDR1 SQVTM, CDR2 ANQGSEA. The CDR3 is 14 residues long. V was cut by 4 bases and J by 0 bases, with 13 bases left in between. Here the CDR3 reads CSVVVQARSYEQYF. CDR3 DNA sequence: TGCAGCGTTGTCGTGCAGGCCCGCTCCTACGAGCAGTACTTC.

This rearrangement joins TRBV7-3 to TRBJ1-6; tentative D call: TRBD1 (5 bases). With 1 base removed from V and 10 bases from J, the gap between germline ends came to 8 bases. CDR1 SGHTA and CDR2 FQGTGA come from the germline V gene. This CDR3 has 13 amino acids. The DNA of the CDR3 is TGTGCCAGCAGCTTAATCAGGGAATCACCCCTCCACTTT. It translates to CASSLIRESPLHF.

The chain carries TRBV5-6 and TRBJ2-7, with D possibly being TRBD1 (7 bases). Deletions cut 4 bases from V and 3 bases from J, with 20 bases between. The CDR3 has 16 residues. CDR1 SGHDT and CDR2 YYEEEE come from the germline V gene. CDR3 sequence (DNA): TGTGCCAGCAGCCGAGGAGGGGACAGCCGATACTACGAGCAGTACTTC. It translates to CASSRGGDSRYYEQYF.

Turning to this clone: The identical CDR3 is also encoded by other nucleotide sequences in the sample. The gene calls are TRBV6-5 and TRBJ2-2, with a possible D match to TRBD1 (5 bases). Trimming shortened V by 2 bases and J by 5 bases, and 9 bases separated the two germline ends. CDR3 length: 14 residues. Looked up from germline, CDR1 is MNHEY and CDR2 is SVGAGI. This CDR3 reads CASSYSTGTGELFF. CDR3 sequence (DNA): TGTGCCAGCAGTTACAGTACAGGAACCGGGGAGCTGTTTTTT.

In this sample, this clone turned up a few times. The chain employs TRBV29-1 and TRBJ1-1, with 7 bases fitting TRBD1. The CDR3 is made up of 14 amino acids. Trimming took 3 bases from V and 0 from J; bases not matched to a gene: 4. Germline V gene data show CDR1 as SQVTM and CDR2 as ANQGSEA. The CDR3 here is CSVDRGQMNTEAFF. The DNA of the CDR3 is TGCAGCGTTGACAGGGGACAGATGAACACTGAAGCTTTCTTT.

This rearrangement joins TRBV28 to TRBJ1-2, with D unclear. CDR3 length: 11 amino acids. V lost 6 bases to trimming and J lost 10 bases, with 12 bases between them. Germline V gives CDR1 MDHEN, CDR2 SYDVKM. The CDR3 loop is CASRAFIIYTF. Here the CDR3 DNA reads TGTGCCAGCAGGGCTTTCATTATCTACACCTTC.

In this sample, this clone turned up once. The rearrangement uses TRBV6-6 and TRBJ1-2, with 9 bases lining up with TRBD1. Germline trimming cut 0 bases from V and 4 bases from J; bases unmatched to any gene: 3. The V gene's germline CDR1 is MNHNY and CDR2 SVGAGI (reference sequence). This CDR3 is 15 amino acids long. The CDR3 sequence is CASSYSGTGTYGYTF. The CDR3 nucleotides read TGTGCCAGCAGTTACTCAGGGACAGGGACCTATGGCTACACCTTC.

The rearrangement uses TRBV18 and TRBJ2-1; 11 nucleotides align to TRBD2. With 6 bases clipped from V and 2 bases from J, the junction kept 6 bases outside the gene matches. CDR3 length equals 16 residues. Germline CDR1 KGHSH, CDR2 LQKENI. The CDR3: CASSDPLAGAYNEQFF. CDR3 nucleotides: TGTGCCAGCTCCGACCCACTAGCGGGGGCCTACAATGAGCAGTTCTTC.

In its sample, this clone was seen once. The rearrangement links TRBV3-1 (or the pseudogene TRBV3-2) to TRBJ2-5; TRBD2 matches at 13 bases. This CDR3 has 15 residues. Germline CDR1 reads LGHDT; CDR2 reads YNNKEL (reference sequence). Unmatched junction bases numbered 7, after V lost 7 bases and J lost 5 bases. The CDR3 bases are TGTGCCAGCACCCTACTAGCGGGGGGGCTGGAGACCCAGTACTTC. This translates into CASTLLAGGLETQYF.

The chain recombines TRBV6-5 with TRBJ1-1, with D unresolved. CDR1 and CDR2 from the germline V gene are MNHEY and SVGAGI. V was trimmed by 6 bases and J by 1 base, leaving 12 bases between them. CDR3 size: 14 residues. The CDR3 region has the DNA TGTGCCAGCAGACCTCAGAGGGCGAACACTGAAGCTTTCTTT. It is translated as CASRPQRANTEAFF.

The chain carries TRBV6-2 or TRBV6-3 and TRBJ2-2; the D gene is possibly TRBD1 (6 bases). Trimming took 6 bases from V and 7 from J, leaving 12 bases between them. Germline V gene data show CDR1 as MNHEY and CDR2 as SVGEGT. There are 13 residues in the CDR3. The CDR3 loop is CASSVQGNGELFF. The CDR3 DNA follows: TGTGCCAGCAGCGTACAGGGAAACGGGGAGCTGTTTTTT.

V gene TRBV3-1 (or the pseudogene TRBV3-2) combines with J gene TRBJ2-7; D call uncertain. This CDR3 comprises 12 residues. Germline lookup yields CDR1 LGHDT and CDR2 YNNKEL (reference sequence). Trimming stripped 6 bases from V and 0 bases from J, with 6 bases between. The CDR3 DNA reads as TGTGCCAGCAGTTTCAACTCCTACGAGCAGTACTTC. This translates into CASSFNSYEQYF.

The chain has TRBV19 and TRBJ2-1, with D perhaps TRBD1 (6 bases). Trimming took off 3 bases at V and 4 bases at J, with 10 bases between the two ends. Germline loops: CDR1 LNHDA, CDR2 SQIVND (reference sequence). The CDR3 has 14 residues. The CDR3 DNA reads TGTGCCAGTAGTATCAGGGGTATTTACAATGAGCAGTTCTTC. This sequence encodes CASSIRGIYNEQFF.

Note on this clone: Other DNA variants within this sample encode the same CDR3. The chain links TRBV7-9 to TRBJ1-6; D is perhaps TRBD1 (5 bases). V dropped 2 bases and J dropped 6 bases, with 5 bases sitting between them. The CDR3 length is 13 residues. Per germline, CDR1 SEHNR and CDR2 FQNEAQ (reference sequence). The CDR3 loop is CASSLQGNSPLHF. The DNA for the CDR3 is TGTGCCAGCAGCTTACAGGGTAATTCACCCCTCCACTTT. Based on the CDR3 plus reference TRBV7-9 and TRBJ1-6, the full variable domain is DTGVSQNPRHKITKRGQNVTFRCDPISEHNRLYWYRQTLGQGPEFLTYFQNEAQLEKSRLLSDRFSAERPKGSFSTLEIQRTEQGDSAMYLCASSLQGNSPLHFGNGTRLTVT.

In nucleotides, the CDR3 is TGCAGCCCCGCCCACAGGAAAATGACGAACGAGCAGTACTTC. Encoded protein: CSPAHRKMTNEQYF. This chain links TRBV29-1 with TRBJ2-7; D is perhaps TRBD1 (5 bases). V was pared by 8 bases and J by 5 bases, with 22 bases between. Germline CDR1 is SQVTM and CDR2 is ANQGSEA. The CDR3 consists of 14 residues.

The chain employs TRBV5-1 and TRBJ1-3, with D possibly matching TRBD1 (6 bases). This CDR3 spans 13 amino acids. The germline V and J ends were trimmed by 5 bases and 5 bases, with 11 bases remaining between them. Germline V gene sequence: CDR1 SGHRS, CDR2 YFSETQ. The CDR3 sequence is CASRTGDRNTIYF. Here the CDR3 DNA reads TGCGCCAGCAGGACAGGAGATCGAAACACCATATATTTT. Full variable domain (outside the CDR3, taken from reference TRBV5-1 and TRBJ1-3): KAGVTQTPRYLIKTRGQQVTLSCSPISGHRSVSWYQQTPGQGLQFLFEYFSETQRNKGNFPGRFSGRQFSNSRSEMNVSTLELGDSALYLCASRTGDRNTIYFGEGSWLTVV.

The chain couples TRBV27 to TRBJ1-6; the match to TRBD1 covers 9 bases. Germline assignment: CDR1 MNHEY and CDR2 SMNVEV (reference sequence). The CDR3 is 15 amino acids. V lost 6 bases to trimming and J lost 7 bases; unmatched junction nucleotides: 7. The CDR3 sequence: CASRDFGQGNSPLHF. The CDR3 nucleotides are TGTGCCAGCAGAGACTTCGGACAGGGGAATTCACCCCTCCACTTT.

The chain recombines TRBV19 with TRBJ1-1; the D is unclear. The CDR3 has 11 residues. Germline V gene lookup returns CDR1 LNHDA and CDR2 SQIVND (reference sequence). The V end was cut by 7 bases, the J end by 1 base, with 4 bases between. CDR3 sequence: CASTQNTEAFF. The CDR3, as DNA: TGTGCCAGTACCCAGAACACTGAAGCTTTCTTT.

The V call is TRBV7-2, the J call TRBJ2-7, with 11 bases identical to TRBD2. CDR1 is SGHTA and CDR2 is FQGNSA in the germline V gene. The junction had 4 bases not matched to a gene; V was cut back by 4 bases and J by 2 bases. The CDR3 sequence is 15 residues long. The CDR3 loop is CASSYSGGVTYEQYF. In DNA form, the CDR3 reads TGTGCCAGCAGCTATAGCGGGGGGGTAACCTACGAGCAGTACTTC.

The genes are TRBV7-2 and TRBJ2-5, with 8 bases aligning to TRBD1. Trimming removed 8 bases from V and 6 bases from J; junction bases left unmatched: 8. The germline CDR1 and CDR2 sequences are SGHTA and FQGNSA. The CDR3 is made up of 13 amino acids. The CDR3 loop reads CASAPDRVKTQYF. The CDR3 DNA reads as TGTGCCAGCGCTCCGGACAGGGTGAAGACCCAGTACTTC.

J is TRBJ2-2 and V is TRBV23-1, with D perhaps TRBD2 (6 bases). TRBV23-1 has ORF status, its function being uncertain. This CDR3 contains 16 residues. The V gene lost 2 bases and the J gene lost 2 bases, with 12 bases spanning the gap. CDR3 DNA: TGCGCCAGCAGTCAAGACTCGGGAGATAACACCGGGGAGCTGTTTTTT. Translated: CASSQDSGDNTGELFF.

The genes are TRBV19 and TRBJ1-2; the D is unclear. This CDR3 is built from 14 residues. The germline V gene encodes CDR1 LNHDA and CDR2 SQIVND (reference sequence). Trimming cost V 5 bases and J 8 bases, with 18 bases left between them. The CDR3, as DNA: TGTGCCAGTAGTCCGGACCCGGGCTCGGGGGGCTACACCTTC. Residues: CASSPDPGSGGYTF. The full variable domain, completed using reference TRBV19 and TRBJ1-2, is DGGITQSPKYLFRKEGQNVTLSCEQNLNHDAMYWYRQDPGQGLRLIYYSQIVNDFQKGDIAEGYSVSREKKESFPLTVTSAQKNPTAFYLCASSPDPGSGGYTFGSGTRLTVV.

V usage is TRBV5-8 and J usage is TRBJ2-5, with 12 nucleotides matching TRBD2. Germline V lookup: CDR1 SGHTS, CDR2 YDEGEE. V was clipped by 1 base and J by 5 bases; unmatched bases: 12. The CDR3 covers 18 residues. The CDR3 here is CASSLIGLAGPARETQYF. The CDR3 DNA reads TGTGCCAGCAGCTTGATCGGACTAGCGGGGCCCGCGAGGGAGACCCAGTACTTC.

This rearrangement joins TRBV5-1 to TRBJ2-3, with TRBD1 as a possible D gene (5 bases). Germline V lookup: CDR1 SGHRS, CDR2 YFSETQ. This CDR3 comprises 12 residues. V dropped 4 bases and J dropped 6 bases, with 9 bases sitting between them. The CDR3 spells CASSQGRDTQYF. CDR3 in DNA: TGCGCCAGCAGCCAGGGCAGGGATACGCAGTATTTT.

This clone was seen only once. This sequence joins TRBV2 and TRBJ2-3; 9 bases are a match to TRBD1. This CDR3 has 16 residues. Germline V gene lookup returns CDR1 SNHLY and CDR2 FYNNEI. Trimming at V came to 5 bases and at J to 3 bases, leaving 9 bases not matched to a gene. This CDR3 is CASSSRTGAGTDTQYF. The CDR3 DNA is TGTGCCAGCAGTTCCCGGACAGGGGCGGGAACAGATACGCAGTATTTT.